This T cell receptor (beta chain) emerged from a study of blood T cell repertoires in COVID-19. Study-wide background: The study drew acute and convalescent COVID-19 samples from the United States, Italy and Spain. PBMCs, B-cell-depleted T cells, or T cells provided the cDNA or gDNA that made up the material.

The CDR3 runs to 13 residues. V dropped 4 bases and J dropped 7 bases, with 11 bases sitting between them. Germline V gene sequence: CDR1 PRHDT, CDR2 FYEKMQ (reference sequence). Study processing details: Amplification from reference gene primers served as the basis for estimated nucleated cell counts. The protocol was immunoSEQ multiplex PCR, while the TCRdb copy is restricted to in-frame clones and leaves out a portion. D and trimming were read from the DNA, whereas the V and J calls and clone size are those reported in that table. The data hold some 76,000 clones, with more than 70% observed a single time. Patients at the Seattle site were enrolled during active infection and followed longitudinally.

This clonotype originated in a man between 50 and 59 years old with COVID-19, enrolled during active disease. This chain uses TRBV13 with TRBJ1-5; D perhaps matches TRBD1 (6 bases). Sequencing was done on a sample of peripheral blood. In DNA form, the CDR3 reads TGTGCCAGCAGCTGGGGGCCGGGACAGCCCCAGCATTTT. This codes for CASSWGPGQPQHF. The full variable domain, its missing parts supplied by reference TRBV13 and TRBJ1-5, is AAGVIQSPRHLIKEKRETATLKCYPIPRHDTVYWYQQGPGQDPQFLISFYEKMQSDKGSIPDRFSAQQFSDYHSELNMSSLELGDSALYFCASSWGPGQPQHFGDGTRLSIL.